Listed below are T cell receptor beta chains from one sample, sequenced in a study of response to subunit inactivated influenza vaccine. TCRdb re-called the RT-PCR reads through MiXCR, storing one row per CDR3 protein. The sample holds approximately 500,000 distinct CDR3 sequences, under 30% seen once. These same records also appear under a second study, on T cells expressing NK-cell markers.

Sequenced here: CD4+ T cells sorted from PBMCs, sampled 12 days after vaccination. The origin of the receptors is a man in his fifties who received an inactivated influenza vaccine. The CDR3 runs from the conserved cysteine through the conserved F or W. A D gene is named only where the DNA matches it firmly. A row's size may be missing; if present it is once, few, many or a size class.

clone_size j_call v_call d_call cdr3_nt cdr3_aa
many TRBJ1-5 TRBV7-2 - TGTGCCAGCAGCCCGAACCCCGATCAGCCCCAGCATTTT CASSPNPDQPQHF
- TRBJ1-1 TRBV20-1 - TGCAGTGCTAGAAAGGGAGCAGGGTGGACTGAAGCTTTCTTT CSARKGAGWTEAFF
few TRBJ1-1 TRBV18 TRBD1 TGTGCCAGCTCACCACGACAGGGGTCGGCGTTGAACACTGAAGCTTTCTTT CASSPRQGSALNTEAFF
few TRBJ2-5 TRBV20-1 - TGCAGTGCTCGGCGCAGCTTCCAAGAGACCCAGTACTTC CSARRSFQETQYF
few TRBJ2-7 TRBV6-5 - TGTGCCAGCAGTTACTCGAGGACTTCCTACGAGCAGTACTTC CASSYSRTSYEQYF
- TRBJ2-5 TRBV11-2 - TGTGACAGCAGCTCCCAGCAAAGGGGCGGTCGAGAGACCCAGTACTTC CDSSSQQRGGRETQYF
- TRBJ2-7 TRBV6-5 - TGTGCCAGCACTTCGGGCCGCGGTTCCTACGAGCAGTACTTC CASTSGRGSYEQYF
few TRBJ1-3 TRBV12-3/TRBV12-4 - TGTGCCAGCAGTTCTAACAGTTACACCATATATTTT CASSSNSYTIYF
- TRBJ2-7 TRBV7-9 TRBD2 TGTGCCAGCAGCTTATCTAGCGGGAACTACGAGCAGTACTTC CASSLSSGNYEQYF
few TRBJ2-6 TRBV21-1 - TGTGCCAGCAGCAAAGGAGAGGGGGCGACACTCCCCTCTGGGGCCAACGTCCTGACTTTC CASSKGEGATLPSGANVLTF
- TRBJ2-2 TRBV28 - TGTGCCAGCAGTTGGGGTAGAACCGCCGGGGAGCTGTTTTTT CASSWGRTAGELFF
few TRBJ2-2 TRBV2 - TGTGCCAGCAGACCGGGACATAACACCGGGGAGCTGTTTTTT CASRPGHNTGELFF
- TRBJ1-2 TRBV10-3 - TGTGCCATCAGCGGGGCGCTCCGAACGAGCAGCTATGGCTACACCTTC CAISGALRTSSYGYTF
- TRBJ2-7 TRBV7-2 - TGTGCCAGCAGCTTACTAGGCAACGAGCAGTACTTC CASSLLGNEQYF
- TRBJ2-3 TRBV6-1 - TGTGCCAGCAGTGAACACATCCGGGCCGTGACCTTT CASSEHIRAVTF
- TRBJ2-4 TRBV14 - TGTGCCAGCAGCCAAGCTCCGCGGGGAAACATTCAGTACTTC CASSQAPRGNIQYF
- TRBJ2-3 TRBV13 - TGTGCCAGCAGCTTACAGTGGACGGATACGCAGTATTTT CASSLQWTDTQYF
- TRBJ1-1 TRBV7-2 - TGTGCCAGCAGCTCGTGGGTCAGGTCCGAAGCTTTCTTT CASSSWVRSEAFF